The next 10 T cell receptor beta chains were all read from a single sample in a study of shared clonotypes between healthy human individuals. Cells designated naive CD8 were CD45RO-negative and were positively selected for CCR7, with terminally differentiated effector memory CD45RA+ cells excluded. Method: immunoSEQ multiplex PCR; TCRdb's copy keeps in-frame clones and lacks some. The data contain approximately 600,000 clones, around 96% of them seen just once; the ten biggest clones take up about 0.11%. The sample was naive CD8+ T cells sorted from blood. These TCRs come from a woman aged 25-40 years in good health.

The gene calls are TRBV27 and TRBJ1-1; D uncertain. The CDR3 has 14 amino acids. CDR1 is MNHEY and CDR2 is SMNVEV in the germline V gene (reference sequence). Trimming shortened V by 5 bases and J by 0 bases, and 10 bases separated the two germline ends. CDR3 sequence (DNA): TGTGCCAGCAGTATCACCCAAATGAACACTGAAGCTTTCTTT. Protein product: CASSITQMNTEAFF.

V gene TRBV5-6 combines with J gene TRBJ1-5, with TRBD1 identical over 10 bases. Germline assignment: CDR1 SGHDT and CDR2 YYEEEE. V dropped 2 bases and J dropped 2; count of bases not matched to a gene: 4. CDR3 length equals 16 residues. Here the CDR3 DNA reads TGTGCCAGCAGCTTATCGGACAGGGGGGGCAATCAGCCCCAGCATTTT. This gives the protein CASSLSDRGGNQPQHF.

The J gene is TRBJ2-7, the V gene TRBV28; maybe TRBD2 (6 bases). The CDR3 has 18 residues. Per the germline V gene, CDR1 is MDHEN and CDR2 is SYDVKM. V was cut by 6 bases and J by 1 base, with 25 bases left in between. The CDR3 is CASSLNFVLGEASYEQYF. The CDR3 bases are TGTGCCAGCAGCCTTAATTTTGTATTAGGGGAGGCTTCCTACGAGCAGTACTTC.

This sequence joins TRBV19 and TRBJ2-2, with D uncertain. V was pared by 1 base and J by 5 bases, with 8 bases between. The V gene's germline CDR1 is LNHDA and CDR2 SQIVND (reference sequence). The CDR3 is 14 residues long. This CDR3 reads CASSIGLETGELFF. The CDR3 nucleotides are TGTGCCAGTAGTATAGGTCTGGAAACCGGGGAGCTGTTTTTT.

The V call is TRBV11-2, the J call TRBJ2-6; no definite D call. Germline V lookup: CDR1 SGHAT, CDR2 FQNNGV. V was clipped by 0 bases and J by 0 bases, with 3 bases between them. This CDR3 has 15 residues. CDR3 coding DNA: TGTGCCAGCAGCTTAGAGAGCTCTGGGGCCAACGTCCTGACTTTC. This encodes CASSLESSGANVLTF.

CDR3 nucleotide sequence: TGTGCCAGCAACACTAGGCACGGGGAGCTGTTTTTT. Its protein is CASNTRHGELFF. The rearrangement uses TRBV25-1 and TRBJ2-2; a weak D match, TRBD2 (5 bases). The CDR3 runs 12 residues. V dropped 7 bases and J dropped 7 bases, with 10 bases sitting between them. Germline CDR1 MGHDK, CDR2 SYGVNS.

V is TRBV27 and J is TRBJ2-2, with a possible D match to TRBD1 (6 bases). V was trimmed by 4 bases and J by 4 bases, leaving 10 bases between them. The germline CDR1 and CDR2 sequences are MNHEY and SMNVEV (reference sequence). The CDR3 is 14 residues long. Written as DNA, the CDR3 is TGTGCCAGCAGTTACAGGGCGAGCACCGGGGAGCTGTTTTTT. Amino acid sequence: CASSYRASTGELFF.

The rearrangement links TRBV28 to TRBJ2-7; D is unclear. In germline, CDR1 is MDHEN, CDR2 SYDVKM. The CDR3 spans 14 residues. V lost 2 bases, J lost 2 bases, and 10 bases lay in between. CDR3 loop: CASSLGLKAYEQYF. The CDR3 DNA reads TGTGCCAGCAGTTTAGGTCTGAAGGCCTACGAGCAGTACTTC.

V usage is TRBV6-1 and J usage is TRBJ2-5; 10 bases match TRBD2. V lost 4 bases, J lost 5 bases, and 13 bases stayed unmatched. This CDR3 spans 17 amino acids. Germline lookup yields CDR1 MNHNS and CDR2 SASEGT. The CDR3 protein is CASSAEPLAGLTETQYF. CDR3 bases: TGTGCCAGCAGTGCAGAACCACTAGCGGGACTAACCGAGACCCAGTACTTC.

V is TRBV5-6 and J is TRBJ2-2; D remains ambiguous. V was cut by 4 bases and J by 4 bases, with 17 bases left in between. Germline loops: CDR1 SGHDT, CDR2 YYEEEE. The CDR3 runs 16 residues. CDR3 nucleotides: TGTGCCAGCAGCGCCGACTCCTACCGATCCACCGGGGAGCTGTTTTTT. This encodes CASSADSYRSTGELFF.